A selection of T cell receptor beta chains follows, all from one sample in a study of blood T cell repertoires in COVID-19. Profiled with immunoSEQ multiplex PCR; TCRdb holds only in-frame clones, not every one. The table lists 200,000 to 300,000 clones, roughly 84% of them singletons. Sequencing was done on a sample of peripheral blood. These receptors all come from a man in his forties who had recovered from COVID-19. CDR3s include the opening cysteine and the closing phenylalanine or tryptophan. A D gene is named only where the DNA matches it firmly. A clone size is listed for some rows: how often the clone was seen (once, few, many), or a class if it is expanded.

D	V	size	J	DNA	CDR3
.	TRBV2	.	TRBJ1-5	TGTGCCAGCAGTGTGAGCAGGCCTAGCAATCAGCCCCAGCATTTT	CASSVSRPSNQPQHF
TRBD1	TRBV6-5	.	TRBJ2-5	TGTGCCAGCAGTCAGGGGGCCCAAGAGACCCAGTACTTC	CASSQGAQETQYF
TRBD1	TRBV6-5	.	TRBJ2-1	TGTGCCAGCAGCCCAGGGGGCTTCTCGAATGAGCAGTTCTTC	CASSPGGFSNEQFF
.	TRBV5-1	once	TRBJ2-2	TGCGCCAGCAGCTCCGACCCGGGGGTAGCCAGGGAGCTGTTTTTT	CASSSDPGVARELFF
.	TRBV7-2	.	TRBJ1-2	TGTGCCAGCAGCTCAAGGGCGGGGGACTATGGCTACACCTTC	CASSSRAGDYGYTF
TRBD1	TRBV27	.	TRBJ1-2	TGTGCCAGCAGTTTATCGGGACAGGGCGGAGTTGGCTACACCTTC	CASSLSGQGGVGYTF
.	TRBV9	.	TRBJ1-3	TGTGCCAGCAGCGTGTCAGACTCTGGAAACACCATATATTTT	CASSVSDSGNTIYF
TRBD1	TRBV27	.	TRBJ1-1	TGTGCCAGCAGGAGGGACAGAGACCTGAACACTGAAGCTTTCTTT	CASRRDRDLNTEAFF
.	TRBV6-2/TRBV6-3	.	TRBJ2-2	TGTGCCAGCAGTTACAGTTTTGGGCGCGCGAACACCGGGGAGCTGTTTTTT	CASSYSFGRANTGELFF
.	TRBV28	.	TRBJ1-2	TGTGCCAGCAGTTTACTCGGTTACTATGGCTACACCTTC	CASSLLGYYGYTF
TRBD2	TRBV9	.	TRBJ2-7	TGTGCCAGCAGCGTAGTCTCCACTAGCGGCCTTGGCGAGCAGTACTTC	CASSVVSTSGLGEQYF
TRBD2	TRBV14	once	TRBJ2-5	TGTGCCAGCAGCCAAGGGGATAGCGGGGGAGAGACCCAGTACTTC	CASSQGDSGGETQYF
.	TRBV7-2	.	TRBJ2-1	TGTGCCAGCAGCTTATTCATGTCTAGCCCGCTCTCCTACAATGAGCAGTTCTTC	CASSLFMSSPLSYNEQFF
TRBD2	TRBV7-2	.	TRBJ2-7	TGTGCCAGCAGCTTAGGGGGAGGGTTAAACGAGCAGTACTTC	CASSLGGGLNEQYF
.	TRBV9	.	TRBJ2-1	TGTGCCAGCAGCGTACTATCGGGAAATGAGCAGTTCTTC	CASSVLSGNEQFF
.	TRBV10-3	.	TRBJ1-1	TGTGCCATCAACCCTGGAGACACTGAAGCTTTCTTT	CAINPGDTEAFF
.	TRBV9	.	TRBJ1-1	TGTGCCAGCAGCGTCGGAACAGGGTTTAATACTGAAGCTTTCTTT	CASSVGTGFNTEAFF
.	TRBV6-2/TRBV6-3	.	TRBJ1-2	TGTGCCAGCAGTTATTCCCGGGGAGCCTATGGCTACACCTTC	CASSYSRGAYGYTF
.	TRBV6-6	.	TRBJ2-7	TGTGCCAGCAGCCCCCGGAACAGGGTAAGCTCCTACGAGCAGTACTTC	CASSPRNRVSSYEQYF
.	TRBV5-1	.	TRBJ2-3	TGCGCCAGCAGCTTGGTCGGTTACACAGATACGCAGTATTTT	CASSLVGYTDTQYF
.	TRBV18	.	TRBJ1-3	TGTGCCAGCTCACCAGAACAGGTCGGAAACACCATATATTTT	CASSPEQVGNTIYF
TRBD1	TRBV7-9	once	TRBJ2-4	TGTGCCAGCAGCCAGTTAGGGACAGGAACCTTAGCCAAAAACATTCAGTACTTC	CASSQLGTGTLAKNIQYF
.	TRBV7-6	.	TRBJ1-6	TGTGCCAGCAGCTTATCCAAGCCGGGGGGGAGTGGGTCACCCCTCCACTTT	CASSLSKPGGSGSPLHF
.	TRBV5-6	.	TRBJ1-1	TGTGCCAGCAGCCGGACAGAGCCTGAAGCTTTCTTT	CASSRTEPEAFF
.	TRBV5-4	.	TRBJ2-7	TGTGCCAGCAGCCAGGGTAGATCCTACGAGCAGTACTTC	CASSQGRSYEQYF
.	TRBV5-4	.	TRBJ2-3	TGTGCCAGCAGCTTGCGGGATACAGATACGCAGTATTTT	CASSLRDTDTQYF
.	TRBV6-5	.	TRBJ2-7	TGTGCCAGCAAAGAAGGGGAAGGGCGGAACGAGCAGTACTTC	CASKEGEGRNEQYF